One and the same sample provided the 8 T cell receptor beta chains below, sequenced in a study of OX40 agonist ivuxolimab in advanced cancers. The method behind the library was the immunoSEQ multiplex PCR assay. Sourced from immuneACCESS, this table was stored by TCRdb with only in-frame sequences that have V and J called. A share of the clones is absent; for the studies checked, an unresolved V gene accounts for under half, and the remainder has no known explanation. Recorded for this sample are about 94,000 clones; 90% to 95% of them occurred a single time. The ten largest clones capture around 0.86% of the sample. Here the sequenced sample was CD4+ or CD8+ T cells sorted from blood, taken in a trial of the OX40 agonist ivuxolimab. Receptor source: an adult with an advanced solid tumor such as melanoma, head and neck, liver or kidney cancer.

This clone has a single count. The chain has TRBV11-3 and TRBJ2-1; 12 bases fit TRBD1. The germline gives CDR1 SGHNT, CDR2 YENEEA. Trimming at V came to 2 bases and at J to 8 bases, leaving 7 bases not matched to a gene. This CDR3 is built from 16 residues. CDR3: CASSLMGTGGLDEQFF. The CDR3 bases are TGTGCCAGCAGCTTAATGGGGACAGGGGGCTTAGATGAGCAGTTCTTC. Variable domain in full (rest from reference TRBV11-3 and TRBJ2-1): EAGVVQSPRYKIIEKKQPVAFWCNPISGHNTLYWYLQNLGQGPELLIRYENEEAVDDSQLPKDRFSAERLKGVDSTLKIQPAELGDSAVYLCASSLMGTGGLDEQFFGPGTRLTVL.

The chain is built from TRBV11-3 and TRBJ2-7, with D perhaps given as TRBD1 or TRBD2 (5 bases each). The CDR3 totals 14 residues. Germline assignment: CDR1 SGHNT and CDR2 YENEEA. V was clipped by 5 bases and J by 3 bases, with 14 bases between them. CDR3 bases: TGTGCCAGCAGCCGTTTGGGACCATACTACGAGCAGTACTTC. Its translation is CASSRLGPYYEQYF. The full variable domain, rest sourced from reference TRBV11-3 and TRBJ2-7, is EAGVVQSPRYKIIEKKQPVAFWCNPISGHNTLYWYLQNLGQGPELLIRYENEEAVDDSQLPKDRFSAERLKGVDSTLKIQPAELGDSAVYLCASSRLGPYYEQYFGPGTRLTVT.

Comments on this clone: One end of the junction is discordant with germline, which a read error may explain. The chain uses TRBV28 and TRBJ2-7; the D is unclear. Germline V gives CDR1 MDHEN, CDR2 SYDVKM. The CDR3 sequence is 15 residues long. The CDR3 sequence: CASSRPSRDPYEQCF. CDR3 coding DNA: TGTGCCAGCAGCCGCCCTTCCCGAGACCCCTACGAGCAGTGCTTC.

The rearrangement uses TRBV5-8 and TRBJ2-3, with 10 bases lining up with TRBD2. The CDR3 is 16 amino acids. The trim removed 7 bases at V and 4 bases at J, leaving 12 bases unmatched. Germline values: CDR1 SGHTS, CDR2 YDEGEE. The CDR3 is CASPSGTSESADTQYF. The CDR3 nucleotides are TGTGCCAGCCCGTCTGGGACTAGCGAAAGCGCAGATACGCAGTATTTT. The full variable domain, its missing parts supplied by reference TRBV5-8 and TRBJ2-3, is EAGVTQSPTHLIKTRGQQATLRCSPISGHTSVYWYQQALGLGLQFLLWYDEGEERNRGNFPPRFSGRQFPNYSSELNVNALELEDSALYLCASPSGTSESADTQYFGPGTRLTVL.

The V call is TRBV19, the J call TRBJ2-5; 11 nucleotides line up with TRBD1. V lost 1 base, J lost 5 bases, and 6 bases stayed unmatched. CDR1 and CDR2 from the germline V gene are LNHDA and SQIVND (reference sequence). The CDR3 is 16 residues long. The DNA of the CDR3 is TGTGCCAGTAGTATAGGGGGGACAGGGGGAGGGGAGACCCAGTACTTC. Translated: CASSIGGTGGGETQYF.

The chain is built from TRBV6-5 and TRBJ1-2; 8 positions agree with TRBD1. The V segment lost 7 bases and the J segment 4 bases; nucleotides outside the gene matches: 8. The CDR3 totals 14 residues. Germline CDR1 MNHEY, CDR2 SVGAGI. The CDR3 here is CASKQGASGYGYTF. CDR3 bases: TGTGCCAGCAAGCAGGGGGCGTCCGGCTATGGCTACACCTTC.

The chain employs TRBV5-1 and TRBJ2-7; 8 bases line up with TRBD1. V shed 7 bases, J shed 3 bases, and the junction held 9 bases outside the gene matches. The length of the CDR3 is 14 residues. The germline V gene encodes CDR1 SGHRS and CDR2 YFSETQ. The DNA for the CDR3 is TGCGCCAGCCCTGAGGACAGGGAACTCTACGAGCAGTACTTC. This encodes CASPEDRELYEQYF.

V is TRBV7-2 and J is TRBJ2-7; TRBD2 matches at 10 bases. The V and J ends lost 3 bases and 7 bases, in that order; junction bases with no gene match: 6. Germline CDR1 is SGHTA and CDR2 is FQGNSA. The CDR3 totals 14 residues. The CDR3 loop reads CASSFSSGSSEQYF. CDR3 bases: TGTGCCAGCAGCTTCTCTAGCGGGAGCTCAGAGCAGTACTTC.